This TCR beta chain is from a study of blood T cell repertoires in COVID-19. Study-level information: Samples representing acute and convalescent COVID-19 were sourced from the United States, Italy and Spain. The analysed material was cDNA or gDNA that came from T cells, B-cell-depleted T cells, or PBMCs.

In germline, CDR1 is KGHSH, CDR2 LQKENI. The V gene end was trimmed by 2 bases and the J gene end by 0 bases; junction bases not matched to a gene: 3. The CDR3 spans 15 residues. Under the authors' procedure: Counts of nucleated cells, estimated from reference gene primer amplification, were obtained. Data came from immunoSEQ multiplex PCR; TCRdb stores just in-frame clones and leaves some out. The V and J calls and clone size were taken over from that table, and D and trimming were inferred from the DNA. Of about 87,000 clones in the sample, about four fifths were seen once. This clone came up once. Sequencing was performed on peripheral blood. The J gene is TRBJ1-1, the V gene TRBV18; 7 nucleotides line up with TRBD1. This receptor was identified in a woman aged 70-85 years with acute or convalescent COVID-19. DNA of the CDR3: TGTGCCAGCTCACCAGGACAGGCAATGAACACTGAAGCTTTCTTT. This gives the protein CASSPGQAMNTEAFF.